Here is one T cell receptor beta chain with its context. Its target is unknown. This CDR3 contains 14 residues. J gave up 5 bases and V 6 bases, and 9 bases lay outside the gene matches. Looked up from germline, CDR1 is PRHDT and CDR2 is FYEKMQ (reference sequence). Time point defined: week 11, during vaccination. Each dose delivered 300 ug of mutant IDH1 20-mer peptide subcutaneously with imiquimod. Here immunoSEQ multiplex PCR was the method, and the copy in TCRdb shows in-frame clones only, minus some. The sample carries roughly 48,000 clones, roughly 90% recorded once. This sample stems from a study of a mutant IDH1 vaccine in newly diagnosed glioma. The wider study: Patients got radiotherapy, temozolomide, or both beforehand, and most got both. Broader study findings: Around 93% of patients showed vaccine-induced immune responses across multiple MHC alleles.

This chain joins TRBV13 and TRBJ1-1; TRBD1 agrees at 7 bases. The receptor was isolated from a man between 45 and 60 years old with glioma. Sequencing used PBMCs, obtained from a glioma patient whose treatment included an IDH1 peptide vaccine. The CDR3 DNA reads TGTGCCAGCAGGCAGCAGGGACAGAGAACTGAAGCTTTCTTT. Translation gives CASRQQGQRTEAFF.